The 25 T cell receptor beta chains given below trace back to one sample, sequenced in a study of OX40 agonist ivuxolimab in advanced cancers. TCRdb keeps only in-frame clones here, not all; method: immunoSEQ multiplex PCR. The repertoire holds some 80,000 clones, with over 75% as singletons. Specimen: CD4+ or CD8+ T cells sorted from blood, collected in a trial of the OX40 agonist ivuxolimab. Every receptor here comes from an adult with an advanced solid tumor such as melanoma, head and neck, liver or kidney cancer.

The chain joins TRBV6-6 to TRBJ1-4; D gene ambiguous. Trimming removed 3 bases from V and 4 bases from J, with 9 bases in between. The CDR3 has 14 residues. Germline loops: CDR1 MNHNY, CDR2 SVGAGI (reference sequence). Here the CDR3 DNA reads TGTGCCAGCAGTTATCCGGCCGATAATGAAAAACTGTTTTTT. Residues: CASSYPADNEKLFF.

The chain has TRBV9 and TRBJ1-3; D gene uncertain. Trimming pared 0 bases from V and 1 base from J, leaving 11 bases between. This CDR3 contains 16 residues. Germline V gene lookup returns CDR1 SGDLS and CDR2 YYNGEE. The CDR3: CASSVDSYVSGNTIYF. DNA for the CDR3: TGTGCCAGCAGCGTAGACAGCTACGTGTCTGGAAACACCATATATTTT.

The DNA for the CDR3 is TGTGCCATCAGTGACGGCACAGGGAGCCACGAGCAGTACTTC. Residues: CAISDGTGSHEQYF. V usage is TRBV10-3 and J usage is TRBJ2-7, with a possible D match to TRBD1 (6 bases). With 3 bases removed from V and 5 bases from J, the gap between germline ends came to 14 bases. The length of the CDR3 is 14 residues. The germline V gene has CDR1 ENHRY and CDR2 SYGVKD.

This clone was counted a single time. V gene TRBV7-2 combines with J gene TRBJ2-5; weak D call: TRBD2 (5 bases). V was shortened by 5 bases and J by 5 bases, with 12 bases between the two germline ends. The CDR3 runs 13 residues. Germline V gives CDR1 SGHTA, CDR2 FQGNSA. CDR3 DNA: TGTGCCAGCAGCCTCGGACTCCAGGAGACCCAGTACTTC. Translation: CASSLGLQETQYF.

The genes are TRBV5-4 and TRBJ1-3; 10 bases agree with TRBD1. The length of the CDR3 is 14 residues. Germline loops: CDR1 SGHNT, CDR2 YYREEE (reference sequence). Germline trimming cut 4 bases from V and 4 bases from J; bases unmatched to any gene: 2. CDR3 sequence: CASSRDRGGNTIYF. As DNA, the CDR3 is TGTGCCAGCAGCCGGGACAGGGGCGGAAACACCATATATTTT.

This rearrangement joins TRBV19 to TRBJ2-2; D not certain. The CDR3 is made up of 15 amino acids. V was shortened by 5 bases and J by 7 bases, with 17 bases between the two germline ends. CDR1 is LNHDA, CDR2 SQIVND, per germline (reference sequence). This chain's CDR3 is CASSAPGPLSGELFF. In DNA, the CDR3 is TGTGCCAGTAGTGCCCCAGGTCCACTTAGCGGGGAGCTGTTTTTT.

V and J are TRBV4-3 and TRBJ2-1; D remains unclear. CDR3 length: 14 amino acids. V was trimmed by 0 bases and J by 12 bases, leaving 15 bases between them. The germline V gene has CDR1 LGHNA and CDR2 YSLEER. The CDR3 region has the DNA TGCGCCAGCAGCCAAGATCTAAAAGGGTTTGGGCAGTTCTTC. Translating gives CASSQDLKGFGQFF.

The J gene is TRBJ1-5, the V gene TRBV5-1; D perhaps matches TRBD1 (6 bases). This CDR3 contains 13 residues. The V and J ends lost 4 bases and 4 bases respectively, with 9 bases between them. Germline CDR1 is SGHRS and CDR2 is YFSETQ. CDR3 nucleotide sequence: TGCGCCAGCAGCACGGACAGTAATCAGCCCCAGCATTTT. It translates to CASSTDSNQPQHF. The complete variable domain, with remaining parts taken from reference TRBV5-1 and TRBJ1-5, reads KAGVTQTPRYLIKTRGQQVTLSCSPISGHRSVSWYQQTPGQGLQFLFEYFSETQRNKGNFPGRFSGRQFSNSRSEMNVSTLELGDSALYLCASSTDSNQPQHFGDGTRLSIL.

J is TRBJ2-2 and V is TRBV6-5; TRBD1 matches 9 bases. From germline, CDR1 is MNHEY and CDR2 SVGAGI. Trimming removed 6 bases from V and 4 bases from J; junction bases left unmatched: 3. This CDR3 contains 14 residues. The CDR3 loop is CASRGDRVTGELFF. The CDR3 nucleotides read TGTGCCAGCAGGGGGGACAGGGTCACCGGGGAGCTGTTTTTT.

CDR3 sequence (DNA): TGTGCCAGCAGCTTAGCGCTGGGACAGGGCGGAGAGACCCAGTACTTC. Its protein product is CASSLALGQGGETQYF. V gene TRBV7-2 combines with J gene TRBJ2-5; 9 bases fit TRBD1. Trimming cost V 0 bases and J 4 bases; bases outside gene matches: 6. There are 16 residues in the CDR3. Germline CDR1 is SGHTA and CDR2 is FQGNSA.

The DNA for the CDR3 is TGTGCCAGCAGCTTGGTAGGGAATACTCTTTATGGCTACACCTTC. Protein sequence: CASSLVGNTLYGYTF. The rearrangement uses TRBV5-5 and TRBJ1-2; D gene uncertain. The ends were cut back, 0 bases at V and 5 bases at J, with 14 bases in the middle. The CDR3 consists of 15 residues. The germline V gene has CDR1 SGHKS and CDR2 YYEKEE (reference sequence).

CDR3 coding DNA: TGTGCCAGCAGCTTAGGGGGGTCCTACAATGAGCAGTTCTTC. Translation: CASSLGGSYNEQFF. This sequence joins TRBV7-2 and TRBJ2-1; either TRBD1 or TRBD2 may supply D (5 bases each). The CDR3 extends over 14 amino acids. Germline lookup yields CDR1 SGHTA and CDR2 FQGNSA. V lost 1 base, J lost 1 base, and 5 bases lay in between.

This chain joins TRBV19 and TRBJ1-6; 7 bases line up with TRBD1. This CDR3 has 15 residues. V gave up 4 bases and J gave up 5 bases; unmatched junction bases: 5. Germline V gene lookup returns CDR1 LNHDA and CDR2 SQIVND (reference sequence). The CDR3 nucleotides read TGTGCCAGTAGTACCGCCGGGACAGATAATTCACCCCTCCACTTT. Its translation is CASSTAGTDNSPLHF.

The V and J genes are TRBV30 and TRBJ2-2; a possible D gene is TRBD1 (5 bases). Germline-derived CDR1 and CDR2 are GTSNPN and SVGIG (reference sequence). The CDR3 length is 12 residues. V lost 8 bases to trimming and J lost 4 bases, with 11 bases between them. CDR3 amino acids: CAGQGPTGELFF. CDR3 nucleotides: TGTGCCGGCCAGGGCCCCACCGGGGAGCTGTTTTTT.

The gene calls are TRBV7-9 and TRBJ2-3; TRBD2 matches 8 bases. The CDR3 loop spans 11 amino acids. Germline loops: CDR1 SEHNR, CDR2 FQNEAQ (reference sequence). V lost 5 bases to trimming and J lost 10 bases; unmatched junction nucleotides: 2. CDR3 sequence reads: CASSGGGPQYF. The CDR3 nucleotides are TGTGCCAGCAGCGGCGGGGGGCCGCAGTATTTT. Based on the CDR3 plus reference TRBV7-9 and TRBJ2-3, the full variable domain is DTGVSQNPRHKITKRGQNVTFRCDPISEHNRLYWYRQTLGQGPEFLTYFQNEAQLEKSRLLSDRFSAERPKGSFSTLEIQRTEQGDSAMYLCASSGGGPQYFGPGTRLTVL.

The rearrangement joins TRBV2 to TRBJ2-7; tentatively, D is TRBD1 (5 bases). The length of the CDR3 is 14 residues. V lost 5 bases, J lost 6 bases, and 17 bases lay in between. The V gene's germline CDR1 is SNHLY and CDR2 FYNNEI. The CDR3 protein is CASSIEQGSAEQYF. As DNA, the CDR3 is TGTGCCAGCAGTATCGAGCAGGGAAGCGCCGAGCAGTACTTC.

CDR3 in amino acids: CASSLGAGSYEQYF. The DNA for the CDR3 is TGTGCCAGCAGCTTGGGGGCGGGATCCTACGAGCAGTACTTC. J is TRBJ2-5 and V is TRBV5-4; possibly TRBD2 for D (6 bases). The better agreement between TRBJ2-7 and the DNA end casts doubt on the J call. The V gene's germline CDR1 is SGHNT and CDR2 YYREEE (reference sequence). This CDR3 has 14 residues.

This sequence joins TRBV18 and TRBJ2-5; maybe TRBD2 (5 bases). Trimming left V 8 bases short and J 0 bases short, with 16 bases between. The germline V gene encodes CDR1 KGHSH and CDR2 LQKENI. The CDR3 loop spans 15 amino acids. The CDR3 DNA is TGTGCCAGCGCAGAGGGTCGGCGGTACCAAGAGACCCAGTACTTC. Its translation is CASAEGRRYQETQYF.

The chain employs TRBV5-1 and TRBJ1-1; no clear D gene. V lost 4 bases to trimming and J lost 1 base, with 14 bases between them. CDR1 and CDR2 from the germline V gene are SGHRS and YFSETQ. The CDR3 spans 15 residues. The CDR3 here is CASSPRGGRNTEAFF. The CDR3 nucleotides are TGCGCCAGCAGCCCTCGTGGTGGACGGAACACTGAAGCTTTCTTT.

This rearrangement joins TRBV30 to TRBJ2-1, with D unclear. The CDR3 runs 12 residues. Per germline, CDR1 GTSNPN and CDR2 SVGIG (reference sequence). V was clipped by 7 bases and J by 6 bases, with 13 bases between them. The CDR3 DNA follows: TGTGCCTCCTCACGGGTCCTCAATGAGCAGTTCTTC. Its protein is CASSRVLNEQFF.

This clone was observed once. This chain uses TRBV6-5 with TRBJ1-2; possible D gene TRBD1, 5 bases. The germline V gene has CDR1 MNHEY and CDR2 SVGAGI. This CDR3 is 14 amino acids long. The V and J ends lost 10 bases and 4 bases respectively, with 19 bases between them. The CDR3 here is CATHLVGGSYGYTF. CDR3 sequence (DNA): TGTGCCACCCACCTTGTGGGGGGAAGCTATGGCTACACCTTC.

This chain connects TRBV2 to TRBJ1-5; 8 bases are a match to TRBD1. Trimming at V came to 7 bases and at J to 7 bases, leaving 9 bases not matched to a gene. The germline V gene has CDR1 SNHLY and CDR2 FYNNEI. This CDR3 is 14 amino acids long. This CDR3 reads CASTAGGAGQPQHF. CDR3 DNA: TGTGCCAGCACTGCAGGGGGCGCGGGACAGCCCCAGCATTTT.

J is TRBJ1-5 and V is TRBV11-1; D possibly corresponds to TRBD1 (6 bases). Trimming cost V 1 base and J 11 bases, with 12 bases left between them. The germline V gene has CDR1 SGHAT and CDR2 FQDESV (reference sequence). This CDR3 is 13 amino acids long. The DNA of the CDR3 is TGTGCCAGCAGCTTAGGGGCCGGACAGACCCAGCATTTT. Protein sequence: CASSLGAGQTQHF.

The DNA for the CDR3 is TGTGCCAGCTCACGTGGGAGAGGAGGTGAAAAACTGTTTTTT. Translation: CASSRGRGGEKLFF. This chain connects TRBV18 to TRBJ1-4; D remains ambiguous. V lost 4 bases to trimming and J lost 7 bases, with 13 bases between them. This CDR3 spans 14 amino acids. CDR1 is KGHSH, CDR2 LQKENI, per germline.

The chain is built from TRBV7-9 and TRBJ1-6; D might be TRBD1 (6 bases). This CDR3 is built from 15 residues. The V gene's germline CDR1 is SEHNR and CDR2 FQNEAQ (reference sequence). Trimming stripped 6 bases from V and 14 bases from J, with 23 bases between. CDR3 protein: CASSLKSRGEGALHF. The CDR3 bases are TGTGCCAGCAGTCTAAAATCGAGGGGAGAGGGGGCCCTCCACTTT.